This T cell receptor beta chain was found in a study of Ad26.COV2.S vaccination and SARS-CoV-2 variants. As for treatment: some 20 received Ad26.COV2.S at low or high dose, single or two shots; about 5 received placebo; per-sample allocation not given. After the first vaccine or placebo injection, samples were drawn on day 63. This adult donor, from Boston, was 18-55 years old. TCRdb's table, derived via immunoSEQ multiplex PCR, lists solely in-frame clones and lacks some. Of 350,000 to 400,000 clones listed, about nine tenths are singletons. CDR1 is SEHNR, CDR2 FQNEAQ, per germline (reference sequence). The germline V and J ends were trimmed by 5 bases and 2 bases, with 17 bases remaining between them. This CDR3 spans 16 amino acids.

The J gene is TRBJ2-3, the V gene TRBV7-9; D might be TRBD1 (6 bases). This receptor was obtained from a person between 18 and 59 years old who received the Ad26.COV2.S COVID-19 vaccine or a placebo. Sample: peripheral blood, taken in a trial of Ad26.COV2.S vaccine versus placebo. CDR3 amino acids: CASSPDRDTYTDTQYF. CDR3 in DNA: TGTGCCAGCAGCCCAGACCGGGACACCTACACAGATACGCAGTATTTT.